Listed below are T cell receptor beta chains from one sample, sequenced in a study of T cells in Graves' hyperthyroidism and ophthalmopathy. TCRdb redid the calling of the multiplex PCR reads with MiXCR, one entry per CDR3 protein. Among over 700,000 distinct CDR3 sequences listed, roughly a third were seen once. Sequenced: blood. Receptor source: a woman aged 40 to 55 with Graves' hyperthyroidism. Each CDR3 is given with its conserved first and last residue. D genes are given only for firm matches. Size tells how often a clone was seen (once, few, many) or the class of an expanded clone, and some rows leave it out.

>.|many|TRBJ1-1|TRBV4-1
TGCGCCAGCAGCCAAGTTCGCAGGAACACTGAAGCTTTCTTT
CASSQVRRNTEAFF
>.|.|TRBJ1-2|TRBV30
TGTGCCTGGAGTGCCCAGGTTCAGGGCTACACCTTC
CAWSAQVQGYTF
>.|.|TRBJ1-2|TRBV4-1
TGCGCCAGCAGCCAAGACAGCCCAAGGGGTGGCTACACCTTC
CASSQDSPRGGYTF
>TRBD1|many|TRBJ1-2|TRBV10-3
TGTGCCATCAGCCCGGGACAGGGTTATGGCTACACCTTC
CAISPGQGYGYTF
>.|.|TRBJ2-7|TRBV15
TGTGCCACCAGCAGACCCTATGGGTACGAGCAGTACTTC
CATSRPYGYEQYF
>TRBD1|many|TRBJ1-3|TRBV9
TGTGCCAGCAGCGGGGGGACAGACTCTGGAAACACCATATATTTT
CASSGGTDSGNTIYF
>.|.|TRBJ2-7|TRBV7-8
TGTGCCAGCAGCGAAAAACGGATAGGGTTCTACGAGCAGTACTTC
CASSEKRIGFYEQYF
>.|.|TRBJ1-5|TRBV10-3
TGTGCCATCACCCCGGGACAACGAAATCAGCCCCAGCATTTT
CAITPGQRNQPQHF
>.|few|TRBJ1-3|TRBV6-5
TGTGCCACCACGTCCTCTGGAAACACCATATATTTT
CATTSSGNTIYF
>.|few|TRBJ1-1|TRBV5-1
TGCGCCAGCAGCTTGGTATCGGCGAGCACTGAAGCTTTCTTT
CASSLVSASTEAFF
>.|.|TRBJ1-1|TRBV10-3
TGTGCCATCAGTTATCGGGGGCTCATGAACACTGAAGCTTTCTTT
CAISYRGLMNTEAFF
>.|.|TRBJ1-2|TRBV7-9
TGTGCCAGCAGCAAAGATACACAGGACTATGGCTACACCTTC
CASSKDTQDYGYTF
>.|.|TRBJ2-3|TRBV24-1
TGTGCCACCAGTGAGTACCGAGATACGCAGTATTTT
CATSEYRDTQYF
>.|.|TRBJ1-5|TRBV6-5
TGTGCCAGCAGTTATTCCGGAGAGCCCCAGCATTTT
CASSYSGEPQHF
>.|.|TRBJ2-5|TRBV29-1
TGCAGCGTGGGTTCTAGGGGGGACAACCAAGAGACCCAGTACTTC
CSVGSRGDNQETQYF
>TRBD1|few|TRBJ2-1|TRBV19
TGTGCCAGCGGACAGGGGGGACACGCGGAGCAGTTCTTC
CASGQGGHAEQFF
>.|many|TRBJ1-3|TRBV7-2
TGTGCCAGCAGCCAAGCGGGCTCTGGAAACACCATATATTTT
CASSQAGSGNTIYF
>.|few|TRBJ1-4|TRBV19
TGTGCCAGTAGCGTCACAACTAATGAAGAACTGTTTTTT
CASSVTTNEELFF
>.|many|TRBJ1-5|TRBV10-2
TGCGCCAGCAGTGAGTCGACATCGGGGGTAAACCTACCCGGTCAGCCCCAGCATTTT
CASSESTSGVNLPGQPQHF
>.|.|TRBJ2-7|TRBV7-2
TGTGCCAGCTCACCCTCAGAAAGACGGACCTACGAGCAGTACTTC
CASSPSERRTYEQYF
>TRBD1|.|TRBJ1-2|TRBV29-1
TGCAGCGTAGACGGATCGACAGGGACCTTC
CSVDGSTGTF
>.|many|TRBJ2-2|TRBV5-6
TGTGCCAGCAACTTTGGTGCAGGGGAGCTGTTTTTT
CASNFGAGELFF
>TRBD1|many|TRBJ2-7|TRBV29-1
TGCAGCGTTGAACTATACAGGGGGCGCGGGTACGAGCAGTACTTC
CSVELYRGRGYEQYF
>.|.|TRBJ1-1|TRBV7-2
TGTGCCAGCAGCTTTCCAGGGAGTAGCCTTGCGAACACTGAAGCTTTCTTT
CASSFPGSSLANTEAFF